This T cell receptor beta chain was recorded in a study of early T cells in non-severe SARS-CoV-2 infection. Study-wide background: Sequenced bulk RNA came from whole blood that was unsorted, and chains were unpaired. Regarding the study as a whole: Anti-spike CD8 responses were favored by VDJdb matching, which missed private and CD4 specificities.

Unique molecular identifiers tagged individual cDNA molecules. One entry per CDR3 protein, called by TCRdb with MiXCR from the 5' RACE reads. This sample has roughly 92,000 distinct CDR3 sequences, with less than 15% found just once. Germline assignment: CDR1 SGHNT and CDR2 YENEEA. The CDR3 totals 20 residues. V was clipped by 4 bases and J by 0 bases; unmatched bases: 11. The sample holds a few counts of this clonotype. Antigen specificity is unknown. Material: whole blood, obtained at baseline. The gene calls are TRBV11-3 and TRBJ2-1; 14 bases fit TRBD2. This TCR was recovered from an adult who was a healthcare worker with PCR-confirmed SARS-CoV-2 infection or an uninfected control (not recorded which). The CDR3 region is CASSSPPGTSGGSSYNEQFF. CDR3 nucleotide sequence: TGTGCCAGCAGCTCTCCCCCCGGGACTAGCGGGGGCAGCTCCTACAATGAGCAGTTCTTC. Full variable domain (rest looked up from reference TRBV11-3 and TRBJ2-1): EAGVVQSPRYKIIEKKQPVAFWCNPISGHNTLYWYLQNLGQGPELLIRYENEEAVDDSQLPKDRFSAERLKGVDSTLKIQPAELGDSAVYLCASSSPPGTSGGSSYNEQFFGPGTRLTVL.